The 25 T cell receptor beta chains in this list originate from one sample, sequenced in a study of tissue T cells after allogeneic stem cell transplantation. Assay: immunoSEQ multiplex PCR; the TCRdb copy retains only in-frame clones and omits some. The sample consists of around 1,200 clones, around 55% of them appearing once. The sequenced sample consisted of skin. Receptors were obtained from a female BALB/c mouse in good health. Mice of this strain are of MHC haplotype H2-d.

This clone turned up a few times. Germline and genes: mouse. The missing CDR3 end, 1 residue past where the read stops, is filled in from the germline J gene. This chain connects TRBV14 to TRBJ2-7; TRBD2 matches at 9 bases. With V trimmed by 5 bases and J by 3 bases, 3 bases remained unmatched. This CDR3 has 13 amino acids. In germline, CDR1 is SGHDT, CDR2 FRDEAV. The CDR3 DNA, read in part, is TGTGCCAGCAGCATGACTGGGGGCTATGAACAGTAC. Protein: CASSMTGGYEQY. The full-length CDR3 reads as CASSMTGGYEQYF.

As to this clone: The germline and genes are mouse ones. From the germline J gene comes the end of the CDR3, since the read stops 1 residue before it. The chain couples TRBV19 to TRBJ2-4, with D perhaps assigned TRBD1 or TRBD2 (5 bases each). The CDR3 runs 14 residues. V was cut by 6 bases and J by 0 bases, with 11 bases left in between. CDR1 and CDR2 from the germline V gene are FNHDT and SITEND (reference sequence). Incomplete CDR3 DNA: TGTGCCAGCATAGGGGTGGGGAGTCAAAACACCTTGTAC. Its translation: CASIGVGSQNTLY. The CDR3 reads in full as CASIGVGSQNTLYF.

About this clone: Mouse gene names apply. Read coverage stops 1 residue before the CDR3 terminus; the germline J gene supplies the remainder. The chain recombines TRBV1 with TRBJ1-4; D is undetermined. V gave up 1 base and J gave up 0 bases, with 3 bases separating them. Germline V lookup: CDR1 NSQYPW, CDR2 LRSPGD (reference sequence). The CDR3 contains 14 residues. The sequenced CDR3 bases are TGCACCTGCAGTGCAGCAGTTTCCAACGAAAGATTATTT. It translates to CTCSAAVSNERLF. The complete CDR3 sequence is CTCSAAVSNERLFF.

Note on this clone: Gene names denote mouse genes. From the germline J gene comes the end of the CDR3, since the read stops 1 residue before it. The rearrangement links TRBV14 to TRBJ2-1; D tentatively fits TRBD1 or TRBD2 (5 bases each). Germline CDR1 SGHDT, CDR2 FRDEAV. The CDR3 consists of 14 residues. Trimming cost V 0 bases and J 9 bases, with 13 bases left between them. The CDR3 bases that were read are TGTGCCAGCAGTTTCTATCAGGGACGGGGTGAGCAGTTC. Translated, it gives CASSFYQGRGEQF. The whole CDR3 protein is CASSFYQGRGEQFF.

Points on this clone: Gene names and germline match the mouse. The read ends 1 residue early relative to the CDR3; the germline J gene fills the gap. The chain combines TRBV13-2 with TRBJ2-2; 9 bases align to TRBD2. The CDR3 has 15 amino acids. V was pared by 3 bases and J by 1 base, with 1 base of the junction left unmatched. Germline values: CDR1 NNHNN, CDR2 SYGAGS (reference sequence). CDR3 bases read: TGTGCCAGCGGTGGGACTGGGGTAAACACCGGGCAGCTCTAC. It codes for CASGGTGVNTGQLY. The whole CDR3 protein reads CASGGTGVNTGQLYF.

This clone has more than one count but fewer than ten. Mouse gene names apply. The read is 1 residue too short to cover the CDR3 end, so that end is filled in from the germline J gene. This chain joins TRBV31 and TRBJ1-3; perhaps TRBD1 as D (5 bases). The CDR3 runs 15 residues. The V end was cut by 0 bases, the J end by 0 bases, with 9 bases between. Germline V gives CDR1 GKSSPN, CDR2 SITVG. The CDR3 protein is CAWSLARVSGNTLYF. The CDR3 DNA, read in part, is TGTGCCTGGAGTCTAGCCAGGGTTTCTGGAAATACGCTCTAT.

A remark on this clone: The gene names given are mouse names. The read finishes 1 residue shy of the CDR3 end, and the germline J gene is used to complete it. The V and J genes are TRBV1 and TRBJ2-1; 12 bases are shared with TRBD1. V shed 4 bases and J 6 bases; nucleotides not matched to a gene: 4. Germline CDR1 NSQYPW, CDR2 LRSPGD (reference sequence). CDR3 length: 15 residues. The CDR3 bases that were read are TGCACCTGCAGTGGGGGACAGGGGGCTTTTGCTGAGCAGTTC. This gives the protein CTCSGGQGAFAEQF. The whole CDR3 sequence reads CTCSGGQGAFAEQFF.

Worth noting for this clone: Germline and genes: mouse. The CDR3 goes on 1 residue after the read ends, and that part is filled in from the germline J gene. The chain couples TRBV13-2 to TRBJ1-4, with D unclear. The CDR3 extends over 13 amino acids. V gave up 6 bases and J gave up 3 bases, with 9 bases separating them. Per germline, CDR1 NNHNN and CDR2 SYGAGS (reference sequence). CDR3: CASEGKTNERLFF. The sequenced CDR3 bases are TGTGCCAGCGAGGGCAAAACCAACGAAAGATTATTT.

As concerns this clone: Gene names and germline match the mouse. Read coverage stops 1 residue before the CDR3 terminus; the germline J gene supplies the remainder. This chain uses TRBV13-3 with TRBJ2-3, with TRBD2 as a possible D gene (7 bases). Germline CDR1 NNHDY, CDR2 SYVADS. V dropped 2 bases and J dropped 0 bases, with 10 bases sitting between them. The CDR3 extends over 15 amino acids. The CDR3 spells CASSDWGPSAETLYF. The sequenced CDR3 bases are TGTGCCAGCAGTGACTGGGGGCCTAGTGCAGAAACGCTGTAT.

This clone has a handful of counts. The germline and genes are mouse ones. The read ends 1 residue shy of where the CDR3 ends; the end is completed using the germline J gene. The chain has TRBV19 and TRBJ2-4; possibly TRBD2 for D (6 bases). The germline CDR1 and CDR2 sequences are FNHDT and SITEND (reference sequence). The CDR3 length is 13 residues. Deletions cut 1 base from V and 3 bases from J, with 6 bases between. CDR3 bases read: TGTGCCAGCAGTATACTGGGGCAAAACACCTTGTAC. Its translation: CASSILGQNTLY. The whole CDR3 region reads CASSILGQNTLYF.

Concerning this clone itself: Gene names are mouse gene names. The read ends 1 residue shy of where the CDR3 ends; the end is completed using the germline J gene. The chain carries TRBV5 and TRBJ1-6, with unresolved D. TRBJ1-6 is an open reading frame, and its role is uncertain. V was cut by 1 base and J by 0 bases, with 4 bases left in between. CDR1 and CDR2 from the germline V gene are LGHNA and YNLKQL (reference sequence). This CDR3 is 15 amino acids long. The CDR3 bases that were read are TGTGCCAGCAGCCAAGGAAATTCCTATAATTCGCCCCTCTAC. Protein sequence: CASSQGNSYNSPLY. The whole CDR3 protein reads CASSQGNSYNSPLYF.

Of note for this clone: Gene labels here are mouse ones. The read falls 1 residue short of the CDR3 end, and the missing part is taken from the germline J gene. The chain uses TRBV4 and TRBJ2-2; no reliable D call. This CDR3 spans 14 amino acids. V was shortened by 3 bases and J by 1 base, with 6 bases between the two germline ends. Germline values: CDR1 LGHDT, CDR2 YNNKQL (reference sequence). The sequenced part of the CDR3 DNA is TGTGCCAGCAGCTACAGGATAAACACCGGGCAGCTCTAC. Protein product: CASSYRINTGQLY. The CDR3 reads in full as CASSYRINTGQLYF.

A note on this clone: The germline and genes are mouse ones. Read sequence stops 1 residue before the CDR3 end, and the germline J gene provides the missing end. The gene calls are TRBV2 and TRBJ2-2; TRBD2 matches at 8 bases. CDR1 LGHNA and CDR2 YSYQKL come from the germline V gene. The CDR3 has 15 residues. V lost 2 bases to trimming and J lost 3 bases; unmatched junction nucleotides: 2. The CDR3 spells CASSQLGGDTGQLYF. The covered CDR3 bases are TGTGCCAGCAGCCAACTGGGGGGAGACACCGGGCAGCTCTAC. The full variable domain, completed using reference TRBV2 and TRBJ2-2, is DPKIIQKPKYLVAVTGSEKILICEQYLGHNAMYWYRQSAKKPLEFMFSYSYQKLMDNQTASSRFQPQSSKKNHLDLQITALKPDDSATYFCASSQLGGDTGQLYFGEGSKLTVL.

As concerns this clone: Here the gene names and germline are mouse. The sequenced fragment ends 1 residue before the CDR3 boundary, so the rest is inferred from the germline J gene. The genes are TRBV13-2 and TRBJ1-1, with a tentative D call TRBD1 (5 bases). The CDR3 totals 12 residues. Per the germline V gene, CDR1 is NNHNN and CDR2 is SYGAGS (reference sequence). Trimming removed 5 bases at V and 3 bases at J, with 8 bases between. CDR3 protein: CASGVRDTEVFF. CDR3 DNA, as far as it was read: TGTGCCAGCGGGGTCAGGGACACAGAAGTCTTC.

About this clone itself: Gene labels here are mouse ones. From the germline J gene comes the end of the CDR3, since the read stops 1 residue before it. The V and J genes are TRBV4 and TRBJ2-7, with TRBD2 identical over 12 bases. The ends lost 8 bases at V and 4 bases at J; junction bases unmatched: 6. CDR3 size: 14 residues. Germline CDR1 and CDR2: LGHDT and YNNKQL (reference sequence). CDR3 sequence reads: CASRDWGAIYEQYF. The CDR3 DNA, read in part, is TGTGCCAGCCGGGACTGGGGGGCGATATATGAACAGTAC.

With regard to this clone: Gene names refer to mouse genes. The read ends 1 residue shy of where the CDR3 ends; the end is completed using the germline J gene. The rearrangement uses TRBV31 and TRBJ2-1, with 7 bases that match TRBD1. The CDR3 runs 14 residues. V trimming: 5 bases; J trimming: 1 base; junction bases outside the gene matches: 5. CDR1 GKSSPN and CDR2 SITVG come from the germline V gene. The DNA read from the CDR3 is TGTGCCTGGGACGGGACAGTAAACTATGCTGAGCAGTTC. Its translation: CAWDGTVNYAEQF. In full, the CDR3 reads CAWDGTVNYAEQFF.

The table lists this clone with a few counts. Germline and genes: mouse. The CDR3 sequence is CASSPQGVSGNTLYF. The DNA read from the CDR3 is TGTGCCAGCAGTCCCCAGGGGGTTTCTGGAAATACGCTCTAT. The chain joins TRBV19 to TRBJ1-3, with 7 bases identical to TRBD1. The read ends 1 residue shy of where the CDR3 ends; the end is completed using the germline J gene. The trim removed 4 bases at V and 0 bases at J, leaving 4 bases unmatched. CDR1 is FNHDT and CDR2 is SITEND in the germline V gene (reference sequence). This CDR3 is 15 amino acids long.

This clone has more than one count but fewer than ten. Gene names and germline refer to mouse. The CDR3 end lies 1 residue beyond the end of the read and is filled in from the germline J gene. This chain connects TRBV16 to TRBJ2-7; 11 nucleotides line up with TRBD2. CDR3 length: 14 amino acids. V gave up 5 bases and J gave up 1 base; unmatched junction bases: 1. The germline V gene has CDR1 SGHSA and CDR2 FRNQAP. CDR3 in amino acids: CASSGLGGSYEQYF. Incomplete CDR3 DNA: TGTGCAAGCAGCGGACTGGGGGGTTCCTATGAACAGTAC.

The sample holds a few counts of this clone. These gene names are mouse names. The read terminates 1 residue before the CDR3 end, so the remaining end is supplied by the germline J gene. The V call is TRBV13-1, the J call TRBJ1-3, with TRBD1 matching 10 bases. This CDR3 contains 15 residues. With V trimmed by 3 bases and J by 4 bases, 4 bases remained unmatched. From germline, CDR1 is NSHNY and CDR2 SYGAGN. CDR3 DNA (partial): TGTGCCAGCAGTGCCGGGACAGGGGTGGGAAATACGCTCTAT. Its protein product is CASSAGTGVGNTLY. Given in full, the CDR3 is CASSAGTGVGNTLYF.

Details on this clone: Each gene name is a mouse one. The sequenced fragment ends 1 residue before the CDR3 boundary, so the rest is inferred from the germline J gene. The V gene is TRBV13-3, the J gene TRBJ1-1; maybe TRBD1 (5 bases). This CDR3 contains 15 residues. Germline loops: CDR1 NNHDY, CDR2 SYVADS. V lost 2 bases and J 0 bases, leaving 11 bases between the germline ends. The CDR3 sequence is CASSDPQGANTEVFF. The sequenced CDR3 bases are TGTGCCAGCAGTGACCCTCAGGGAGCAAACACAGAAGTCTTC.

This clone occurred a few times. Gene names and germline match the mouse. From the germline J gene comes the end of the CDR3, since the read stops 1 residue before it. The chain links TRBV2 to TRBJ1-2, with 10 bases lining up with TRBD1. CDR1 and CDR2 (germline): LGHNA, YSYQKL. Trimming removed 2 bases from V and 2 bases from J; junction bases left unmatched: 5. The CDR3 has 16 amino acids. CDR3 in amino acids: CASSQNPGQGNSDYTF. CDR3 DNA (partial): TGTGCCAGCAGCCAAAACCCGGGACAGGGGAACTCCGACTACACC.

In the case of this clone: Any gene name here is a mouse gene name. The CDR3 is cut off 1 residue early in the read; its end comes from the germline J gene. This sequence joins TRBV5 and TRBJ2-1; 8 bases are a match to TRBD1. Germline loops: CDR1 LGHNA, CDR2 YNLKQL (reference sequence). V lost 2 bases, J lost 3 bases, and 0 bases stayed unmatched. This CDR3 contains 14 residues. This CDR3 reads CASSQTGGYAEQFF. Partial CDR3 DNA: TGTGCCAGCAGCCAAACAGGGGGCTATGCTGAGCAGTTC.

This clone turned up a few times. Mouse names are used for the genes. The DNA ends 1 residue before the CDR3 does, and the rest of the CDR3 is filled in from the germline J gene. V is TRBV2 and J is TRBJ2-7; D may be TRBD1 or TRBD2 (6 bases each). There are 15 residues in the CDR3. In germline, CDR1 is LGHNA, CDR2 YSYQKL. The V end was cut by 0 bases, the J end by 0 bases, with 9 bases between. CDR3 sequence reads: CASSQDWGRSYEQYF. CDR3 bases read: TGTGCCAGCAGCCAAGATTGGGGGCGCTCCTATGAACAGTAC.

To note about this clone: The listed genes are named as in mouse. The read falls 1 residue short of the CDR3 end, and the missing part is taken from the germline J gene. This chain connects TRBV5 to TRBJ1-1, with a weak D call TRBD1 (6 bases). The CDR3 loop spans 13 amino acids. The germline V gene encodes CDR1 LGHNA and CDR2 YNLKQL (reference sequence). V was clipped by 3 bases and J by 3 bases, with 8 bases between them. The CDR3 here is CASSQGHYTEVFF. CDR3 bases read: TGTGCCAGCAGCCAGGGACATTACACAGAAGTCTTC.

Comment on this clone: Genes here carry mouse names. The sequence runs out 1 residue before the end of the CDR3; the remainder is reconstructed from the germline J gene. This chain links TRBV13-1 with TRBJ1-1; no reliable D call. This CDR3 spans 10 amino acids. Germline values: CDR1 NSHNY, CDR2 SYGAGN. The germline V and J ends were trimmed by 1 base and 8 bases, with 3 bases remaining between them. The covered CDR3 bases are TGTGCCAGCAGTGATTCGGAAGTCTTC. Amino acid sequence: CASSDSEVF. The whole CDR3 sequence is CASSDSEVFF.